This record looks at one TCR beta chain sequence and its context. This receptor's antigen is unknown. Base qualities are not at hand, and no much larger clone is one base apart. This sample is drawn from a study of T cells in Graves' hyperthyroidism and ophthalmopathy (dated by TCRdb to about 2019). For the wider study: Peripheral blood samples were taken at the time of initial diagnosis, prior to any treatment. An independent validation cohort of under 20 hyperthyroidism patients and some 15 patients who later progressed to ophthalmopathy tested prospective prediction of ophthalmopathy. In more than 5 Graves' hyperthyroidism patients, the study also compared T-cell repertoires from thyroid tissue with T-cell repertoires from blood. To identify distinguishing TCR V-J signatures, a discovery cohort of around 100 patients was used, comprising under 45 with Graves' ophthalmopathy and 55 to 65 with stable Graves' hyperthyroidism. TCR Vbeta CDR3 sequencing of roughly 140 peripheral blood samples (approximately 44 ophthalmopathy, under 80 hyperthyroidism and some 17 progressor patients) is reported in the paper. After sampling, hyperthyroidism patients received methimazole starting at 30 mg daily, and ophthalmopathy patients received high-dose intravenous methylprednisolone. For training and testing, the 80 to 100 patients in the discovery cohort were randomly divided in a 7:3 ratio.

Between the V and J ends, shortened by 6 bases and 0 bases respectively, the junction contains 12 bases. Sequences LNHDA (CDR1) and SQIVND (CDR2) are obtained from the germline V gene (reference sequence). The CDR3 sequence holds 14 residues, the cysteine and phenylalanine included. Just the 42-base CDR3 DNA is kept, in frame starting at base 1. The TCR beta CDR3 regions were amplified from the RNA transcripts. The TCR CDR3 was subjected to a first round of RT-PCR using the HTBI primer set and the Qiagen OneStep RT-PCR kit. The libraries were constructed in a second round of multiplex PCR and then size-selected and purified. Paired-end sequencing of the libraries was performed with 100 bp reads on an Illumina HiSeq2000. The paper's data handling went like this. SOAPnuke was used to process the raw data, with reads discarded if the reads contained adapters or uncalled bases, had a mean Phred below 15, or lacked an exact constant-primer or identifier match. High-quality paired reads were merged with COPE v1.2.5, and unique nucleotide sequences were defined as clonotypes. MiTCR v1.1 was used to align clonotypes to the IMGT TRBV, TRBD and TRBJ reference segments. The analysis included only V-J combinations with a frequency above 0.0001, which together covered around 99% of the repertoires. A TCS score was defined as the ratio of F50 (clonal expansion) to E x V (chaos), with BLOSUM62-based TCRdist applied between CDR3 peptides within each V-J. Welch's t-statistics and random forest reduced 450 to 600 V-J features to around 14, which were used in a naive Bayes classifier (R e1071). The public reads were run again by TCRdb, first through fastp at Q25 and then through MiXCR, and only productive beta chains were kept. Entries that share a CDR3 protein sequence are merged under the most common genes and DNA. TCRdb assigned the V and J calls; the authors' analysis was not used. The sample includes about 300,000 distinct CDR3 sequences, with 15% to 20% observed a single time. The ten largest clones add up to just under 40% of the sample.

Ophthalmopathy patients had moderately to severely active disease, Clinical Activity Score of at least 3, NOSPECS grade of at least 4, and duration under 3 months. Exclusion was applied to patients with uncontrolled infections, other autoimmune diseases, pregnancy or lactation. Diagnoses relied on clinical symptoms, serum thyroxine and TRAb, thyroid ultrasound and orbital computed tomography. PBMCs were isolated from approximately 10 ml of fresh peripheral blood by Ficoll-Paque density gradient centrifugation. Trizol reagent was used to extract total RNA, and RNA quality was then checked on an Agilent 2100 Bioanalyzer. Broad study findings and their caveats: A model built on a 13 V-J signature distinguished ophthalmopathy from stable hyperthyroidism, reaching roughly 88% sensitivity and about 81% specificity in cross-validation and 80%/75% in testing. In validation, the model predicted progression to ophthalmopathy a median of about 6.5 months before onset, with about 70% sensitivity and 72.22% specificity. Most expanded thyroid clonotypes (frequency above 0.001) were also detected in blood, suggesting blood repertoires may reflect thyroid immune responses. Sample size was not statistically predetermined, and investigators were not blinded to group allocation.

Input material: blood. This clonotype was obtained from a man in his fifties with Graves' ophthalmopathy. The chain uses TRBV19 and TRBJ2-7, with TRBD2 perhaps the D gene, on 6 matching bases. This receptor carries the CDR3 CASSASGASYEQYF. At the DNA level, the sequence is TGTGCCAGTAGCGCGTCGGGAGCCTCCTACGAGCAGTACTTC.